The 24 T cell receptor beta chains below were found in one sample sequenced in a study of human T cells and chemical hapten exposure. It was from unfractionated whole blood that total RNA was extracted. TCRdb re-derived calls from the 5' RACE reads in MiXCR, one entry per CDR3 protein. The repertoire includes more than 140,000 distinct CDR3 sequences, 4.1% of them detected once, and over 1.1% sits in the top ten. These receptors all stem from a female donor in good health.

At least ten counts were recorded for this clonotype. The V gene is TRBV2, the J gene TRBJ2-1; TRBD1 is a possible D gene (5 bases). Per the germline V gene, CDR1 is SNHLY and CDR2 is FYNNEI. This CDR3 spans 12 amino acids. CDR3 amino acids: CENRREYNEQFF. Here the CDR3 DNA reads TGTGAAAATCGCAGGGAATACAATGAGCAGTTCTTC.

The chain is built from TRBV12-3 or TRBV12-4 and TRBJ2-3; D is uncertain. V was clipped by 3 bases and J by 6 bases, with 4 bases between them. The CDR3 runs 11 residues. For the CDR3, the DNA is TGTGCCAGCAGTTTTTCGGATACGCAGTATTTT. Translated: CASSFSDTQYF.

This clonotype has a handful of counts. The CDR3 region is CSARNGMDFEQYF. The CDR3 DNA reads as TGCAGTGCTAGGAACGGGATGGATTTCGAGCAGTACTTC. This chain connects TRBV20-1 to TRBJ2-7, with D tentatively TRBD2 (5 bases). In germline, CDR1 is DFQATT, CDR2 SNEGSKA (reference sequence). There are 13 residues in the CDR3. V was clipped by 3 bases and J by 6 bases, with 15 bases between them.

The V call is TRBV5-5, the J call TRBJ2-2; 12 bases map to TRBD2. The length of the CDR3 is 17 residues. Germline CDR1 is SGHKS and CDR2 is YYEKEE (reference sequence). Germline trimming cut 0 bases from V and 5 bases from J; bases unmatched to any gene: 5. CDR3 residues: CASSLDTSGGWTGELFF. The DNA for the CDR3 is TGTGCCAGCAGCTTGGATACTAGCGGGGGGTGGACCGGGGAGCTGTTTTTT. Full variable domain (remainder filled in from reference TRBV5-5 and TRBJ2-2): DAGVTQSPTHLIKTRGQQVTLRCSPISGHKSVSWYQQVLGQGPQFIFQYYEKEERGRGNFPDRFSARQFPNYSSELNVNALLLGDSALYLCASSLDTSGGWTGELFFGEGSRLTVL.

In this sample, this clonotype turned up a few times. The genes are TRBV12-3 or TRBV12-4 and TRBJ2-5; 7 bases align to TRBD2. V trimming: 5 bases; J trimming: 1 base; junction bases outside the gene matches: 10. The CDR3 loop spans 16 amino acids. CDR3 nucleotides: TGTGCCAGCAGTGGGGGTGGGGGGGTAGGCCAAGAGACCCAGTACTTC. Its protein product is CASSGGGGVGQETQYF.

There are many counts of this clonotype. The chain recombines TRBV20-1 with TRBJ2-3; 7 nucleotides agree with TRBD2. CDR1 is DFQATT, CDR2 SNEGSKA, per germline (reference sequence). There are 15 residues in the CDR3. V was pared by 0 bases and J by 4 bases, with 7 bases of the junction left unmatched. CDR3 nucleotides: TGCAGTGCTAGAGATATGGGGGGGGAGCCAGATACGCAGTATTTT. Translated: CSARDMGGEPDTQYF.

This clonotype was picked up many times. The chain is built from TRBV4-2 and TRBJ1-2; D is unclear. This CDR3 is 16 amino acids long. The V end was cut by 7 bases, the J end by 1 base, with 19 bases between. The germline gives CDR1 LGHNA, CDR2 YNFKEQ. The CDR3 region has the DNA TGTGCCAGCACCCCACGGCGGGCAGGAGATAACTATGGCTACACCTTC. It translates to CASTPRRAGDNYGYTF.

Ten or more counts support this clonotype. The CDR3 DNA sequence: TGTGCCAGCAGTTTCGGTAGCAATCAGCCCCAGCATTTT. Its translation: CASSFGSNQPQHF. The chain has TRBV12-3 or TRBV12-4 and TRBJ1-5; D remains ambiguous. CDR3 length: 13 amino acids. Trimming left V 3 bases short and J 0 bases short, with 3 bases between.

This clonotype was recorded many times. The V and J genes are TRBV7-3 and TRBJ2-2; no firm D call. The CDR3 totals 13 residues. Germline CDR1 is SGHTA and CDR2 is FQGTGA. The V gene lost 1 base and the J gene lost 6 bases, with 6 bases spanning the gap. For the CDR3, the DNA is TGTGCCAGCAGCTTAAGGCAGGCCGGGGAGCTGTTTTTT. Its translation: CASSLRQAGELFF.

This clonotype was recorded at least ten times. J is TRBJ1-5 and V is TRBV12-3 or TRBV12-4; D uncertain. Trimming pared 0 bases from V and 7 bases from J, leaving 4 bases between. The CDR3 is 12 amino acids. DNA of the CDR3: TGTGCCAGCAGTTTAGCATGGCAGCCCCAGCATTTT. This sequence encodes CASSLAWQPQHF.

This clonotype has at least ten counts. This chain joins TRBV12-3 or TRBV12-4 and TRBJ1-2, with D perhaps TRBD1 (5 bases). The V and J ends lost 6 bases and 3 bases respectively, with 20 bases between them. This CDR3 is built from 16 residues. CDR3: CASRGSGPGGDYGYTF. The CDR3 coding sequence is TGTGCCAGCAGGGGATCTGGACCCGGGGGAGACTATGGCTACACCTTC.

This clonotype showed up many times. The genes are TRBV20-1 and TRBJ1-1, with 8 bases lining up with TRBD1. The CDR3 is made up of 13 amino acids. In germline, CDR1 is DFQATT, CDR2 SNEGSKA (reference sequence). V shed 3 bases, J shed 5 bases, and the junction held 5 bases outside the gene matches. In nucleotides, the CDR3 is TGCAGTGCTAGCAGGGGGCGGGTTACTGAAGCTTTCTTT. Its translation: CSASRGRVTEAFF.

This clonotype was counted ten times or more. V gene TRBV12-3 or TRBV12-4 combines with J gene TRBJ1-1; no clear D. The CDR3 length is 11 residues. V was pared by 7 bases and J by 4 bases, with 7 bases between. This CDR3 reads CASTRSTEAFF. The CDR3, as DNA: TGTGCCAGCACGAGGTCCACTGAAGCTTTCTTT.

This clonotype was seen ten or more times. In DNA form, the CDR3 reads TGTGCCAGCAGGGAGACAGGGGGCAATCAGCCCCAGCATTTT. Protein product: CASRETGGNQPQHF. V usage is TRBV6-5 and J usage is TRBJ1-5; 8 bases map to TRBD1. The CDR3 contains 14 residues. The V segment lost 6 bases and the J segment 2 bases; nucleotides outside the gene matches: 3. Looked up from germline, CDR1 is MNHEY and CDR2 is SVGAGI.

This clonotype was found many times. The CDR3 sequence is CASSSREYTEAFF. The DNA for the CDR3 is TGTGCCAGCAGTTCCAGGGAGTACACTGAAGCTTTCTTT. The chain links TRBV27 to TRBJ1-1; TRBD1 might be the D (5 bases). The CDR3 contains 13 residues. Looked up from germline, CDR1 is MNHEY and CDR2 is SMNVEV (reference sequence). V lost 4 bases and J 3 bases, leaving 9 bases between the germline ends.

This clonotype was detected many times. The V and J genes are TRBV12-3 or TRBV12-4 and TRBJ1-3; D unresolved. CDR3 length: 16 amino acids. Trimming pared 2 bases from V and 2 bases from J, leaving 13 bases between. CDR3 bases: TGTGCCAGCAGTTTATTCCCTATGGCCACTGGAAACACCATATATTTT. Protein: CASSLFPMATGNTIYF.

The chain links TRBV4-3 to TRBJ2-2; no clear D gene. The germline V gene has CDR1 LGHNA and CDR2 YSLEER. The CDR3 is 14 amino acids. V was clipped by 0 bases and J by 1 base, with 3 bases between them. The CDR3 loop is CASSQDRNTGELFF. The CDR3 nucleotides read TGCGCCAGCAGCCAAGACAGGAACACCGGGGAGCTGTTTTTT.

This clonotype has a count of ten or more. The CDR3 spells CASSDLDAAFNEKLFF. CDR3 nucleotides: TGTGCCAGCAGTGACTTGGACGCAGCCTTTAATGAAAAACTGTTTTTT. The V call is TRBV2, the J call TRBJ1-4, with D unresolved. Trimming left V 3 bases short and J 4 bases short, with 15 bases between. Germline loops: CDR1 SNHLY, CDR2 FYNNEI. There are 16 residues in the CDR3.

This clonotype has at least ten counts. The J gene is TRBJ2-7, the V gene TRBV5-4, with 9 bases matching TRBD2. V was clipped by 1 base and J by 6 bases; unmatched bases: 14. Germline CDR1 SGHNT, CDR2 YYREEE (reference sequence). The CDR3 extends over 17 amino acids. As DNA, the CDR3 is TGTGCCAGCAGCTTGTCGGGAGGAGGCGGGGGGGCCGGCGAGCAGTACTTC. The encoded protein is CASSLSGGGGGAGEQYF. Full variable domain (rest looked up from reference TRBV5-4 and TRBJ2-7): ETGVTQSPTHLIKTRGQQVTLRCSSQSGHNTVSWYQQALGQGPQFIFQYYREEENGRGNFPPRFSGLQFPNYSSELNVNALELDDSALYLCASSLSGGGGGAGEQYFGPGTRLTVT.

This clonotype came up many times. The V call is TRBV7-2, the J call TRBJ1-1, with D perhaps matching TRBD1 (5 bases). The germline V and J ends were trimmed by 5 bases and 5 bases, with 18 bases remaining between them. The CDR3 spans 15 residues. Germline lookup yields CDR1 SGHTA and CDR2 FQGNSA. The CDR3, as DNA: TGTGCCAGCAGCCCATTCCCGAGGGGAAGAACTGAAGCTTTCTTT. It encodes CASSPFPRGRTEAFF.

This clonotype showed up many times. This rearrangement joins TRBV5-1 to TRBJ2-2; D is ambiguous. This CDR3 is 16 amino acids long. The germline CDR1 and CDR2 sequences are SGHRS and YFSETQ. Between the trimmed V and J ends, which lost 0 bases and 5 bases, there was a span of 14 bases. The CDR3, as DNA: TGCGCCAGCAGCTTGGTCGGTGGGGTTGCGACCGGGGAGCTGTTTTTT. Protein sequence: CASSLVGGVATGELFF.

CDR3 loop: CSVQGLEAFF. The CDR3 coding sequence is TGCAGCGTCCAGGGCTTAGAAGCTTTCTTT. The rearrangement joins TRBV29-1 to TRBJ1-1; the D gene is possibly TRBD1 (5 bases). Germline lookup yields CDR1 SQVTM and CDR2 ANQGSEA. The V end lost 6 bases, the J end lost 8 bases, and 10 bases lay between the germline ends. CDR3 length equals 10 residues.

The chain combines TRBV19 with TRBJ2-6; D gene unclear. Trimming took off 4 bases at V and 0 bases at J, with 4 bases between the two ends. In germline, CDR1 is LNHDA, CDR2 SQIVND (reference sequence). This CDR3 spans 14 amino acids. CDR3 nucleotide sequence: TGTGCCAGTAGTACTAACTCTGGGGCCAACGTCCTGACTTTC. Protein: CASSTNSGANVLTF. The full variable domain, rest sourced from reference TRBV19 and TRBJ2-6, is DGGITQSPKYLFRKEGQNVTLSCEQNLNHDAMYWYRQDPGQGLRLIYYSQIVNDFQKGDIAEGYSVSREKKESFPLTVTSAQKNPTAFYLCASSTNSGANVLTFGAGSRLTVL.

This clonotype was seen repeatedly, ten times or more. This sequence joins TRBV5-5 and TRBJ2-3; D perhaps matches TRBD1 (5 bases). Germline-derived CDR1 and CDR2 are SGHKS and YYEKEE (reference sequence). The CDR3 spans 14 residues. Trimming pared 1 base from V and 0 bases from J, leaving 6 bases between. CDR3 sequence reads: CASSLQGSTDTQYF. CDR3 DNA sequence: TGTGCCAGCAGCTTGCAGGGTAGCACAGATACGCAGTATTTT. The full variable domain, completed using reference TRBV5-5 and TRBJ2-3, is DAGVTQSPTHLIKTRGQQVTLRCSPISGHKSVSWYQQVLGQGPQFIFQYYEKEERGRGNFPDRFSARQFPNYSSELNVNALLLGDSALYLCASSLQGSTDTQYFGPGTRLTVL.